This T cell receptor (beta chain) was identified in a study of shared clonotypes between healthy human individuals. Across the whole study: CD4 naive and CD4 memory each took three plates per donor, while CD8 naive took two and CD8 memory one.

The assay was immunoSEQ multiplex PCR, and TCRdb's table has in-frame clones only and misses some. The data contain 650,000 to 800,000 clones, 72% of them singletons. The CDR3 has 12 amino acids. Trimming removed 4 bases at V and 7 bases at J, with 8 bases between. Looked up from germline, CDR1 is SGHRS and CDR2 is YFSETQ. The chain joins TRBV5-1 to TRBJ2-2, with a weak D call TRBD2 (5 bases). The sequence came from a woman aged 25-40 years in good health. Sequencing used memory CD4+ T cells sorted from blood. Documented subset: CD45RA-negative fraction. Here the CDR3 reads CASSPRGGELFF. DNA of the CDR3: TGCGCCAGCAGCCCTCGGGGCGGGGAGCTGTTTTTT.